This T cell receptor beta chain was documented in a study of tumor-infiltrating lymphocytes in primary liver carcinoma (dated by TCRdb to 2016 to 2017). Background for the entire study: Surgical resection was performed in China between late 2015 and March 2016 on several patients with histopathologically diagnosed primary liver carcinoma. The five patients, three men and two women aged 30 to 69 years, had hepatocellular carcinoma (four) or combined HCC and intrahepatic cholangiocarcinoma (one). Repertoires from technical replicates were highly reproducible, with mean shared-clone rates roughly 0.87 and correlation coefficients above 0.98. A total of roughly 35 specimens from 5 patients went through TCRbeta repertoire sequencing, namely 25 tumor regions, 5 adjacent noncancerous liver tissues and 5 peripheral blood samples. For each liver tumor, the study sampled five regions along with adjacent normal tissue and blood, and applied TCRbeta repertoire sequencing, expression microarrays and whole-exome sequencing. Each sample produced about 3.5 to 7.5 million productive TCRbeta reads, and read depth showed no significant difference between tissue types. The five patients had tumors of stage T1-T3 N0M0, with maximum diameters ranging from about 4 to 11 cm.

The table lists this clonotype with a count of one. There is no known antigen for this receptor. Relative to the germline gene, one junction end is altered; a read error may explain this. Blood RNA was extracted from unsorted whole blood with TRIzol reagent; germline DNA came from the DNeasy Blood & Tissue kit. Chronic HBV infection was present in the patients, and the patients were treatment-naive at sampling. About 4 milliliters of peripheral blood were collected into K2EDTA tubes before surgery. The investigation overall reported the following: The top 250 clones accounted for a significantly greater share of the repertoire in tumors than in blood (p = 0.039). Because sequencing covered only the TCR beta chain and unpaired alpha chains were not captured, true repertoire diversity is likely underestimated. Repertoire overlap was found to be higher between tumor regions (mean about 35%) than between tumor-adjacent (roughly 17%) or tumor-blood (roughly 15%) pairs, consistent with antigen-driven expansion. With just a few patients in the study, the authors point out that the findings should be validated in a larger study. Comparison of CD4+ and CD8+ T cell repertoires was precluded by the use of bulk unsorted samples.

From the cysteine through the phenylalanine, the CDR3 covers 16 amino acids. The DNA shown is the 48-base CDR3, in frame from base 1. Via the germline V gene, CDR1 is MNHEY and CDR2 SVGEGT. Starting from 450 to 500 ng total RNA, TCRbeta-specific cDNA was produced by reverse transcription with a constant-region primer and ProtoScript II reverse transcriptase. Construction of the TCRbeta libraries relied on three nested rounds of multiplex PCR, following a slightly modified ARM-PCR procedure. Each of the first two PCR rounds ran for about 10 cycles and used multiplex TRBV1-TRBV30 forward primers together with a Cbeta reverse primer. A final 25-cycle PCR with Deep VentR polymerase added sample barcodes and Illumina adapters. Before sequencing, amplicons of 200-500 bp were gel-purified using a QIAquick gel extraction kit. TCRbeta amplicons were sequenced on an Illumina HiSeq 2500 with 250-bp paired-end reads. For the original study's pipeline: To recover full CDR3 sequences, reads were quality-trimmed using Trimmomatic v0.33 and paired reads were then merged using FLASH v1.2.11. V, D and J germline segments were assigned to the rearranged TCRbeta sequences using MiGEC v1.2.1b. VDJtools v1.0.0 computed clonotype statistics and Shannon-Wiener diversity indices. Except for diversity analysis, only each sample's 250 most abundant clonotypes were used in subsequent analyses to reduce sampling bias. Using fastp at Q25 and MiXCR, TCRdb reprocessed the public reads and kept productive beta chains. One record per CDR3 amino acid sequence lists the most common genes and DNA. Here the V and J calls rest on TCRdb's processing, not on the authors' analysis. The sample contains 310,000 or so distinct CDR3 sequences, almost 60% of them found a single time. About a sixth of the sample lies in the top ten.

The sequence joins TRBV6-2 or TRBV6-3 to TRBJ1-1; the D gene is perhaps TRBD1, from 5 matching bases. This clonotype originated in a woman aged 30 to 39 with primary liver carcinoma and hepatitis B virus infection. The specimen was peripheral blood. The nucleotide sequence is TGTGCCAGCAGGATATACCCGGGGGGTTCCAACACTGAAACTTTCTTT. Its protein reads: CASRIYPGGSNTETFF.